This record covers a single T cell receptor beta chain. Trimming took 10 bases from V and 6 from J, leaving 13 bases between them. The CDR3 length is 13 residues. Germline-derived CDR1 and CDR2 are MNHEY and SMNVEV (reference sequence). This sample is drawn from a study of blood T cell repertoires in COVID-19. Study-wide context: PBMCs, B-cell-depleted T cells, or T cells were the source of the cDNA or gDNA that made up the material.

Clones were read by immunoSEQ multiplex PCR, and TCRdb kept only the in-frame ones, dropping some. The sample lists 200,000 to 250,000 clones, 81% seen once, with about 8.9% in the top ten. Recruits, aged roughly 18 to 90 years, lived in roughly 22 US areas. Clinical history as reported by participants underpinned cohort assignment. This clonotype originated in a woman in her forties or fifties with acute COVID-19. The chain links TRBV27 to TRBJ1-6, with D perhaps matching TRBD1 (5 bases). The sequenced sample was PBMCs or T cells enriched from blood (not recorded which). The CDR3 here is CAIGGNGNSPLHF. The CDR3 DNA is TGTGCCATCGGGGGGAATGGTAATTCACCCCTCCACTTT.